The clone carrying this T cell receptor beta chain was counted only a few times. The antigen is unknown. This specimen comes from a study of immune evolution from preneoplasia to lung adenocarcinoma. Histologic diagnosis was independently verified by two lung pathologists. Premalignant or tumor cells were enriched by macro-dissection after pathologic assessment. Generated by immunoSEQ multiplex PCR, the TCRdb table keeps only in-frame clones and is missing some. In the table there are thousands of clones, roughly 81% of which are singletons. Study outcomes and limitations: Top clone share appeared to fall from AAH through AIS, MIA, adenocarcinoma.

Source material: FFPE invasive lung adenocarcinoma tissue. This clonotype originated in a person aged 45 to 59 with lung adenocarcinoma.

For the CDR3, the DNA is TGTGCCAGCAGTTGGCCGGGACGAGTGAACACTGAAGCTTTCTTT. It encodes CASSWPGRVNTEAFF. This chain connects TRBV28 to TRBJ1-1; weak D call: TRBD1 (5 bases). Germline V gene data show CDR1 as MDHEN and CDR2 as SYDVKM. There are 15 residues in the CDR3. V lost 4 bases to trimming and J lost 0 bases, with 12 bases between them.